Each of the 27 T cell receptor beta chains below was sequenced from the same sample in a study of T cell changes during pregnancy in multiple sclerosis. Measured with immunoSEQ multiplex PCR; TCRdb has only the in-frame clones, and not every one. Here the sample spans about 50,000 clones, approximately 95% being singletons. The sample in question was CD4+ T cells from peripheral blood mononuclear cells, obtained in the third trimester of pregnancy. The receptor source for this set is a female donor with multiple sclerosis, enrolled in a pregnancy study.

This clone was detected once. The V and J genes are TRBV27 and TRBJ2-5; 7 nucleotides align to TRBD2. Germline CDR1 is MNHEY and CDR2 is SMNVEV (reference sequence). The ends lost 3 bases at V and 4 bases at J; junction bases unmatched: 5. The CDR3 spans 14 residues. In DNA form, the CDR3 reads TGTGCCAGCAGTTTCCTAGCGGCCCCAGAGACCCAGTACTTC. Translation gives CASSFLAAPETQYF.

DNA for the CDR3: TGCGCCAGACCTAGCCGAGAGGTTACGCAGTATTTT. Translating it yields CARPSREVTQYF. The J gene is TRBJ2-3, the V gene TRBV5-1, with D possibly TRBD2 on 5 matching bases. V lost 8 bases to trimming and J lost 8 bases, with 15 bases between them. This CDR3 is built from 12 residues. Germline V gene lookup returns CDR1 SGHRS and CDR2 YFSETQ.

The V call is TRBV30, the J call TRBJ1-3; D might be TRBD1 (6 bases). Trimming took 0 bases from V and 1 from J, leaving 10 bases between them. Germline CDR1 reads GTSNPN; CDR2 reads SVGIG (reference sequence). CDR3 length: 15 residues. This chain's CDR3 is CAWSVRGSSGNTIYF. The DNA for the CDR3 is TGTGCCTGGAGTGTCAGGGGAAGTTCTGGAAACACCATATATTTT.

This chain connects TRBV18 to TRBJ1-1; D ambiguous. There are 13 residues in the CDR3. The V and J ends lost 0 bases and 3 bases respectively, with 5 bases between them. CDR1 and CDR2 from the germline V gene are KGHSH and LQKENI. CDR3 sequence reads: CASSPPRDTEAFF. The CDR3 DNA sequence: TGTGCCAGCTCACCACCGAGGGACACTGAAGCTTTCTTT.

The V call is TRBV6-5, the J call TRBJ2-7; TRBD2 matches 13 bases. The CDR3 totals 16 residues. Trimming cost V 4 bases and J 6 bases; bases outside gene matches: 9. Germline-derived CDR1 and CDR2 are MNHEY and SVGAGI. The CDR3 DNA reads TGTGCCAGCAGTTTAAGCGGGACTAGCGGGATTTTCGAGCAGTACTTC. Translation: CASSLSGTSGIFEQYF.

The chain joins TRBV28 to TRBJ2-7; 11 nucleotides agree with TRBD2. V lost 3 bases to trimming and J lost 3 bases; unmatched junction nucleotides: 10. The CDR3 loop spans 17 amino acids. Germline V gene sequence: CDR1 MDHEN, CDR2 SYDVKM. CDR3 protein: CASSFPKTSGNLYEQYF. The DNA for the CDR3 is TGTGCCAGCAGTTTCCCCAAGACTAGCGGGAACCTCTACGAGCAGTACTTC.

The chain employs TRBV5-1 and TRBJ1-1, with 10 nucleotides matching TRBD1. Germline trimming cut 4 bases from V and 0 bases from J; bases unmatched to any gene: 3. Germline CDR1 SGHRS, CDR2 YFSETQ. CDR3 length: 15 residues. The CDR3 spells CASSPGQGMNTEAFF. The CDR3 nucleotides read TGCGCCAGCAGCCCGGGACAGGGGATGAACACTGAAGCTTTCTTT.

This chain uses TRBV28 with TRBJ2-5, with 7 bases matching TRBD1. The CDR3 sequence is 14 residues long. Germline V CDR1 and CDR2: MDHEN, SYDVKM. J gave up 7 bases and V 6 bases, and 11 bases lay outside the gene matches. This CDR3 reads CASSPHVTGMTQYF. CDR3 nucleotides: TGTGCCAGCAGCCCCCACGTGACAGGGATGACCCAGTACTTC.

This chain connects TRBV12-5 to TRBJ1-5; 9 nucleotides agree with TRBD1. The CDR3 has 16 amino acids. The J segment lost 3 bases and the V segment lost 1 base, leaving 4 bases of the junction unmatched. Germline V gene sequence: CDR1 LGHNT, CDR2 FRNRAP. As DNA, the CDR3 is TGTGCTAGTGGTTTGGACCGGGACAGGGTCAATCAGCCCCAGCATTTT. Its protein is CASGLDRDRVNQPQHF. Looking up the rest from reference TRBV12-5 and TRBJ1-5 gives the full variable domain: DARVTQTPRHKVTEMGQEVTMRCQPILGHNTVFWYRQTMMQGLELLAYFRNRAPLDDSGMPKDRFSAEMPDATLATLKIQPSEPRDSAVYFCASGLDRDRVNQPQHFGDGTRLSIL.

The chain joins TRBV27 to TRBJ1-1; D call uncertain. There are 15 residues in the CDR3. Germline values: CDR1 MNHEY, CDR2 SMNVEV (reference sequence). V was cut by 0 bases and J by 0 bases, with 8 bases left in between. CDR3 DNA sequence: TGTGCCAGCAGTTTATCTCAGTACCTGAACACTGAAGCTTTCTTT. Protein sequence: CASSLSQYLNTEAFF.

The CDR3 loop is CASSERARREDAGELFF. CDR3 nucleotide sequence: TGTGCCAGCAGCGAGCGGGCTAGGCGGGAGGACGCCGGGGAGCTGTTTTTT. The rearrangement joins TRBV9 to TRBJ2-2; 8 positions agree with TRBD2. After removal of 3 bases from V and 6 bases from J, the junction contained 13 bases not matched to a gene. Germline CDR1 and CDR2: SGDLS and YYNGEE. CDR3 length: 17 residues.

This chain joins TRBV19 and TRBJ2-3, with TRBD2 as a possible D gene (5 bases). The CDR3 totals 16 residues. CDR1 is LNHDA, CDR2 SQIVND, per germline (reference sequence). V dropped 5 bases and J dropped 5 bases, with 20 bases sitting between them. The CDR3 reads CASSLRRGFEGDTQYF. CDR3 coding DNA: TGTGCCAGTAGTCTTCGACGAGGGTTCGAGGGAGATACGCAGTATTTT.

The chain uses TRBV7-3 and TRBJ1-5; TRBD1 is a possible D gene (6 bases). The CDR3 is 13 residues long. Trimming shortened V by 5 bases and J by 7 bases, and 12 bases separated the two germline ends. CDR1 is SGHTA and CDR2 is FQGTGA in the germline V gene. The DNA for the CDR3 is TGTGCCAGCAGCACCGCGACAGGACAGCCCCAGCATTTT. Protein product: CASSTATGQPQHF.

This clone was picked up one time. The chain is built from TRBV2 and TRBJ2-5; D is unresolved. From germline, CDR1 is SNHLY and CDR2 FYNNEI. The CDR3 loop spans 16 amino acids. The ends were cut back, 7 bases at V and 5 bases at J, with 23 bases in the middle. The chain's CDR3 is CASIGWAYGFRETQYF. As DNA, the CDR3 is TGTGCCAGCATAGGCTGGGCGTATGGGTTTCGTGAGACCCAGTACTTC.

The V and J genes are TRBV10-3 and TRBJ2-7; 8 bases align to TRBD1. Per germline, CDR1 ENHRY and CDR2 SYGVKD. The J segment lost 4 bases and the V segment lost 3 bases, leaving 8 bases of the junction unmatched. The CDR3 runs to 15 residues. The CDR3 loop reads CAISDSRQGRYEQYF. The CDR3 region has the DNA TGTGCCATCAGTGACTCAAGACAGGGGCGGTACGAGCAGTACTTC.

The V call is TRBV14, the J call TRBJ1-4; TRBD1 aligns across 10 bases. J gave up 6 bases and V 3 bases, and 7 bases lay outside the gene matches. Germline loops: CDR1 SGHDN, CDR2 FVKESK. This CDR3 comprises 16 residues. The CDR3 nucleotides are TGTGCCAGCAGCCACCTAACCGGGACAGGGGATGAAAAACTGTTTTTT. Encoded protein: CASSHLTGTGDEKLFF.

This clone has just one count. The V call is TRBV11-2, the J call TRBJ1-6; perhaps TRBD1 as D (5 bases). V lost 0 bases and J 8 bases, leaving 11 bases between the germline ends. CDR1 SGHAT and CDR2 FQNNGV come from the germline V gene. The CDR3 consists of 15 residues. CDR3 region: CASSLEPGSYSPLHF. CDR3 nucleotides: TGTGCCAGCAGCTTAGAGCCAGGGTCATATTCACCCCTCCACTTT.

This sequence joins TRBV2 and TRBJ2-7; 10 bases fit TRBD1. CDR1 is SNHLY, CDR2 FYNNEI, per germline. With 8 bases clipped from V and 5 bases from J, the junction kept 9 bases outside the gene matches. The CDR3 extends over 14 amino acids. The DNA for the CDR3 is TGTGCCAGCCATCAAGGGACAGGGGAAAACGAGCAGTACTTC. This encodes CASHQGTGENEQYF. The variable domain in full, completed from reference TRBV2 and TRBJ2-7, reads EPEVTQTPSHQVTQMGQEVILRCVPISNHLYFYWYRQILGQKVEFLVSFYNNEISEKSEIFDDQFSVERPDGSNFTLKIRSTKLEDSAMYFCASHQGTGENEQYFGPGTRLTVT.

This chain uses TRBV19 with TRBJ1-3; D call uncertain. The CDR3 sequence is 13 residues long. V was trimmed by 3 bases and J by 4 bases, leaving 7 bases between them. CDR1 LNHDA and CDR2 SQIVND come from the germline V gene (reference sequence). The CDR3 protein is CASSIGRGNTIYF. The CDR3 nucleotides are TGTGCCAGTAGTATCGGCAGGGGAAACACCATATATTTT.

This chain links TRBV7-9 with TRBJ2-1; 12 bases line up with TRBD2. The CDR3 runs 13 residues. J lost 10 bases, V lost 5 bases, and 3 bases had no gene match. Germline V gives CDR1 SEHNR, CDR2 FQNEAQ (reference sequence). The CDR3 sequence is CASSTTSGGEQFF. In nucleotides, the CDR3 is TGTGCCAGCAGCACGACTAGCGGGGGCGAGCAGTTCTTC.

This chain connects TRBV6-5 to TRBJ1-3; 8 bases agree with TRBD1. The CDR3 is made up of 15 amino acids. The germline V gene encodes CDR1 MNHEY and CDR2 SVGAGI. With 2 bases clipped from V and 3 bases from J, the junction kept 3 bases outside the gene matches. The CDR3 reads CASSYGTGGGNTIYF. The CDR3 region has the DNA TGTGCCAGCAGTTACGGTACAGGGGGTGGAAACACCATATATTTT.

This chain connects TRBV7-2 to TRBJ2-7; 10 bases fit TRBD2. Looked up from germline, CDR1 is SGHTA and CDR2 is FQGNSA. The CDR3 runs 15 residues. V shed 1 base, J shed 5 bases, and the junction held 5 bases outside the gene matches. In nucleotides, the CDR3 is TGTGCCAGCAGCTTAGGAGCGGGGGGGTACGACGAGCAGTACTTC. Protein: CASSLGAGGYDEQYF. Drawing the rest from reference TRBV7-2 and TRBJ2-7, the complete variable domain is GAGVSQSPSNKVTEKGKDVELRCDPISGHTALYWYRQSLGQGLEFLIYFQGNSAPDKSGLPSDRFSAERTGGSVSTLTIQRTQQEDSAVYLCASSLGAGGYDEQYFGPGTRLTVT.

The chain recombines TRBV11-2 with TRBJ1-1, with 10 positions matching TRBD1. CDR1 and CDR2 from the germline V gene are SGHAT and FQNNGV. V trimming: 1 base; J trimming: 8 bases; junction bases outside the gene matches: 10. This CDR3 spans 16 amino acids. This chain's CDR3 is CASSLGGGTGDPEAFF. In nucleotides, the CDR3 is TGTGCCAGCAGCTTAGGGGGCGGGACAGGGGATCCCGAAGCTTTCTTT. Filled out from reference TRBV11-2 and TRBJ1-1, the complete variable domain reads EAGVAQSPRYKIIEKRQSVAFWCNPISGHATLYWYQQILGQGPKLLIQFQNNGVVDDSQLPKDRFSAERLKGVDSTLKIQPAKLEDSAVYLCASSLGGGTGDPEAFFGQGTRLTVV.

The chain combines TRBV27 with TRBJ2-7, with a possible D match to TRBD1 (5 bases). The length of the CDR3 is 13 residues. Deletions cut 2 bases from V and 1 base from J, with 6 bases between. Germline loops: CDR1 MNHEY, CDR2 SMNVEV (reference sequence). CDR3 in amino acids: CASSLRTSYEQYF. The CDR3 nucleotides read TGTGCCAGCAGTTTAAGGACATCCTACGAGCAGTACTTC.

J is TRBJ2-1 and V is TRBV5-8; a possible D gene is TRBD1 (6 bases). In germline, CDR1 is SGHTS, CDR2 YDEGEE. Trimming stripped 0 bases from V and 4 bases from J, with 14 bases between. This CDR3 spans 16 amino acids. The DNA of the CDR3 is TGTGCCAGCAGCTTGGCATCCGGACAGCTATACAATGAGCAGTTCTTC. It specifies CASSLASGQLYNEQFF.

The V call is TRBV27, the J call TRBJ1-1; 7 bases line up with TRBD1. The CDR3 covers 14 residues. Germline V gene data show CDR1 as MNHEY and CDR2 as SMNVEV (reference sequence). Trimming removed 6 bases from V and 2 bases from J; junction bases left unmatched: 6. CDR3 nucleotides: TGTGCCAGCAGGCTGGACAGGCTAAACACTGAAGCTTTCTTT. As protein: CASRLDRLNTEAFF.

This rearrangement joins TRBV28 to TRBJ2-5; D gene uncertain. The CDR3 covers 13 residues. CDR1 is MDHEN, CDR2 SYDVKM, per germline. Trimming stripped 8 bases from V and 0 bases from J, with 10 bases between. CDR3 in amino acids: CASHHRYQETQYF. The CDR3 nucleotides are TGTGCCAGCCATCACCGGTACCAAGAGACCCAGTACTTC. Full variable domain (rest looked up from reference TRBV28 and TRBJ2-5): DVKVTQSSRYLVKRTGEKVFLECVQDMDHENMFWYRQDPGLGLRLIYFSYDVKMKEKGDIPEGYSVSREKKERFSLILESASTNQTSMYLCASHHRYQETQYFGPGTRLLVL.